This TCR beta chain was captured in a study of graft-versus-host responses after intestinal transplantation. Study-wide context: All recipients were given anti-thymocyte globulin induction, and tacrolimus and steroids were then administered for three to four years.

The CDR3 is made up of 15 amino acids. The ends were cut back, 2 bases at V and 2 bases at J, with 11 bases in the middle. The germline gives CDR1 KGHSH, CDR2 LQKENI. As for this clone: Antigen unknown.

Data came from immunoSEQ multiplex PCR; TCRdb stores just in-frame clones and leaves some out. The sample has 25,000 to 30,000 clones; roughly 80% are singletons. The V gene is TRBV18, the J gene TRBJ2-3; TRBD1 might be the D (6 bases). The sequence derives from a human donor who received an intestinal transplant. The input for sequencing was unstimulated CD4+ T cells sorted from spleen or lymph node cells, taken before intestinal transplant. The CDR3 DNA is TGTGCCAGCTCACCAGAGGGGGTCCCCACAGATACGCAGTATTTT. Translating it yields CASSPEGVPTDTQYF. The full variable domain, in which reference TRBV18 and TRBJ2-3 provide the parts outside the CDR3, is NAGVMQNPRHLVRRRGQEARLRCSPMKGHSHVYWYRQLPEEGLKFMVYLQKENIIDESGMPKERFSAEFPKEGPSILRIQQVVRGDSAAYFCASSPEGVPTDTQYFGPGTRLTVL.